The TCR beta chain under discussion was sequenced for a study of T cells after yellow fever vaccination. Background on the study: SMART-Seq v4 Ultra Low Input served to prepare low-cell-number fractions.

V gave up 3 bases and J gave up 9 bases; unmatched junction bases: 7. The length of the CDR3 is 14 residues. CDR1 and CDR2 (germline): KGHSH, LQKENI. TCRdb re-derived calls from the 5' RACE reads in MiXCR, one entry per CDR3 protein. The table has 610,000 or so distinct CDR3 sequences, 9% to 15% seen once. Comments on this clonotype: Its matching antigen is unknown.

General study results and limits: The study noted that FACS-sorted repertoires could contain abundant clonotypes contaminating from the bulk population.

V is TRBV18 and J is TRBJ2-1, with TRBD2 matching over 8 bases. The sequence was obtained from a man aged 25 to 40 who received the YFV17D yellow fever vaccine. Material: PBMCs, obtained on the day of the yellow fever booster vaccination. CDR3 in amino acids: CASSPGAGVGEQFF. CDR3 coding DNA: TGTGCCAGCTCACCTGGAGCGGGAGTAGGTGAGCAGTTCTTC.